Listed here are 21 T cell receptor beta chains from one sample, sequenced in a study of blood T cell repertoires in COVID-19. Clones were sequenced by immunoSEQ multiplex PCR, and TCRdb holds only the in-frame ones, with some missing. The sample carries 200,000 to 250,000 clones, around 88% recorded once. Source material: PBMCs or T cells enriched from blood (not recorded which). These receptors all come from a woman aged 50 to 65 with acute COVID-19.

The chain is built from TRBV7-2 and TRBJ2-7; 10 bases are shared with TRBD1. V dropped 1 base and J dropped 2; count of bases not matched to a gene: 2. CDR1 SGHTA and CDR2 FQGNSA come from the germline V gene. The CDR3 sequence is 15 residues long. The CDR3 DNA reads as TGTGCCAGCAGCTTAGTCGGGACAGGGGCCTACGAGCAGTACTTC. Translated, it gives CASSLVGTGAYEQYF.

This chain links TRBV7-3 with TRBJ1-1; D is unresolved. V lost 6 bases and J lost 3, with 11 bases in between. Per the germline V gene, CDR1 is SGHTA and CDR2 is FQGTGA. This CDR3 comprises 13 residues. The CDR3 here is CASSKDGDTEAFF. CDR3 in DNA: TGTGCCAGCAGTAAAGACGGAGACACTGAAGCTTTCTTT.

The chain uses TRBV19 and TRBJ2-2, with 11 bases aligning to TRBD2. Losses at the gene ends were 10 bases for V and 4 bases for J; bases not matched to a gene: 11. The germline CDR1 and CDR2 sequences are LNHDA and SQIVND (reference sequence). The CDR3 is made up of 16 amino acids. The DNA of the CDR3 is TGTGCCACGCCAGGGGCCGGACTAGCGGGCACCGGGGAGCTGTTTTTT. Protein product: CATPGAGLAGTGELFF.

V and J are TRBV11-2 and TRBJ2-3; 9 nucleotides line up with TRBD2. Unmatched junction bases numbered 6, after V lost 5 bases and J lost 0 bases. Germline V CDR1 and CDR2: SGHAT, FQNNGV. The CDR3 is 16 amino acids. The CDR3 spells CASSPGLAHSTDTQYF. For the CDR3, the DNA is TGTGCCAGCAGCCCCGGACTAGCGCATAGCACAGATACGCAGTATTTT.

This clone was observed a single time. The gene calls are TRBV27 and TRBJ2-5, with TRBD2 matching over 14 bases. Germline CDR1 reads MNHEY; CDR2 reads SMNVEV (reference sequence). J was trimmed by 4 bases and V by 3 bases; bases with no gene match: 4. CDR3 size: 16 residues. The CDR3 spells CASSFGTSGSRETQYF. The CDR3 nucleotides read TGTGCCAGCAGTTTCGGGACTAGCGGGAGCCGAGAGACCCAGTACTTC.

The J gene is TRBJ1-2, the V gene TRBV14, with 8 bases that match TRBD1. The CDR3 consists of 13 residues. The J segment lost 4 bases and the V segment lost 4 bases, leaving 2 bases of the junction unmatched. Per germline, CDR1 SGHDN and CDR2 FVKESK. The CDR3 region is CASSPGTGYGYTF. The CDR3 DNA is TGTGCCAGCAGCCCCGGGACAGGCTATGGCTACACCTTC. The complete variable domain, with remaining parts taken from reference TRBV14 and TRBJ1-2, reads EAGVTQFPSHSVIEKGQTVTLRCDPISGHDNLYWYRRVMGKEIKFLLHFVKESKQDESGMPNNRFLAERTGGTYSTLKVQPAELEDSGVYFCASSPGTGYGYTFGSGTRLTVV.

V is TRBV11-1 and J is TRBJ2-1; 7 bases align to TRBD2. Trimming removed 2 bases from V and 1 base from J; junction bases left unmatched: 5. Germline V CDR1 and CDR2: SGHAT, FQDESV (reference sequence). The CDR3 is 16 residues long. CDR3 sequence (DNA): TGTGCCAGCAGCTTAACCGGGAGGAAATCCTACAATGAGCAGTTCTTC. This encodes CASSLTGRKSYNEQFF.

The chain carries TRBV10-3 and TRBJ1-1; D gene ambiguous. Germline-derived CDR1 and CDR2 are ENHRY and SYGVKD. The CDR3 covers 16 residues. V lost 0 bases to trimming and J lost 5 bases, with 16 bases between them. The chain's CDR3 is CAISESRFSGGTEAFF. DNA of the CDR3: TGTGCCATCAGTGAGTCTAGGTTTTCGGGTGGAACTGAAGCTTTCTTT.

The CDR3, as DNA: TGCGCCAGCAGCCCCCCCGGACATGGGACCTACGAGCAGTACTTC. It codes for CASSPPGHGTYEQYF. The chain couples TRBV4-1 to TRBJ2-7, with D possibly matching TRBD1 (5 bases). The V end lost 4 bases, the J end lost 2 bases, and 15 bases lay between the germline ends. This CDR3 region has 15 residues. Germline CDR1 MGHRA, CDR2 YSYEKL.

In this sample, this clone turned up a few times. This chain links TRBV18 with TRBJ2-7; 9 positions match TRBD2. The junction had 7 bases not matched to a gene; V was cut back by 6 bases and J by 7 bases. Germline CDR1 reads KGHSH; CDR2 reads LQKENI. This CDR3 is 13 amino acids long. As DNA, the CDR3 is TGTGCCAGCTCCCAAGGACTAGCGTGGGAGCAGTACTTC. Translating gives CASSQGLAWEQYF. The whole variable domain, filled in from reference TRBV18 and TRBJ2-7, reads NAGVMQNPRHLVRRRGQEARLRCSPMKGHSHVYWYRQLPEEGLKFMVYLQKENIIDESGMPKERFSAEFPKEGPSILRIQQVVRGDSAAYFCASSQGLAWEQYFGPGTRLTVT.

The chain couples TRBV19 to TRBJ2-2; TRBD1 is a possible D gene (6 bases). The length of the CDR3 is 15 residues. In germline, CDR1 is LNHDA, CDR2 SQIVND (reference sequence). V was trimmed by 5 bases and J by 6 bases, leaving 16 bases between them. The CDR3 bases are TGTGCCAGTAGTCGCCGGGGACAAGCATCCGGGGAGCTGTTTTTT. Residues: CASSRRGQASGELFF.

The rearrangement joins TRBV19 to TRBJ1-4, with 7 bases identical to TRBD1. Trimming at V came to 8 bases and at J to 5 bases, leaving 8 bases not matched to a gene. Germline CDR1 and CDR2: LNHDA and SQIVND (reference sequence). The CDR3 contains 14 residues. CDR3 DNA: TGTGCCAGTCAAAGTGGGACAGCAAATGAAAAACTGTTTTTT. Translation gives CASQSGTANEKLFF.

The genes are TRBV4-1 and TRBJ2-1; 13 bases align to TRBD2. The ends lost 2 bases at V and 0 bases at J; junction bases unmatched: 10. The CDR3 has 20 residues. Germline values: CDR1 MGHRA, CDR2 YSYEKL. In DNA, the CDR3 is TGCGCCAGCAGCCAATCCTCTTTTAGGACTAGCGGGAGCTCCTACAATGAGCAGTTCTTC. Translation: CASSQSSFRTSGSSYNEQFF.

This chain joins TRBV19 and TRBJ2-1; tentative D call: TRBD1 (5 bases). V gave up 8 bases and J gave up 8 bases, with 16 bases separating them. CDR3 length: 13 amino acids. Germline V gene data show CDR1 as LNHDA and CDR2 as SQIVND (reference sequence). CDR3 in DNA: TGTGCCAGTGTCGGTCCCAGGGTCCATGAGCAGTTCTTC. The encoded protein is CASVGPRVHEQFF.

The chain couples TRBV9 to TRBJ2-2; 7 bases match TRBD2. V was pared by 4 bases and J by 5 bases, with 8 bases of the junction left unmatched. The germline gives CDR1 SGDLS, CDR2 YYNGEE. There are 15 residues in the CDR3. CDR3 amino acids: CASSLSWTRTGELFF. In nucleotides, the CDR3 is TGTGCCAGCAGCCTCAGCTGGACTAGGACCGGGGAGCTGTTTTTT.

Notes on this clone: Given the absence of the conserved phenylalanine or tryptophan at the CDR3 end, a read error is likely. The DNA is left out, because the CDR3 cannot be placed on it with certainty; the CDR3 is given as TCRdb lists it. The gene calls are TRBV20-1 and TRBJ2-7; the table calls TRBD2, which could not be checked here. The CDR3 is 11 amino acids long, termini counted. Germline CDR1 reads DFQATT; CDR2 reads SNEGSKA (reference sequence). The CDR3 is CSAPLAGPLRL.

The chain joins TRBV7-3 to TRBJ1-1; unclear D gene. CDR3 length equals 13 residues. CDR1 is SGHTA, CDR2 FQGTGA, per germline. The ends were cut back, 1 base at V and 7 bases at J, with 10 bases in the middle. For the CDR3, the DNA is TGTGCCAGCAGCTTAAATGCGGCCTATGAAGCTTTCTTT. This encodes CASSLNAAYEAFF. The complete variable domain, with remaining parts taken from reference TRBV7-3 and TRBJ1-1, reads GAGVSQTPSNKVTEKGKYVELRCDPISGHTALYWYRQSLGQGPEFLIYFQGTGAADDSGLPNDRFFAVRPEGSVSTLKIQRTERGDSAVYLCASSLNAAYEAFFGQGTRLTVV.

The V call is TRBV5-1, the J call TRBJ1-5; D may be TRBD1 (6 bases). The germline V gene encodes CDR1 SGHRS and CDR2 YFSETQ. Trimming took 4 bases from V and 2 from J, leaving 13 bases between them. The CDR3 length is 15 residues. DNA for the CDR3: TGCGCCAGCAGCGCGGGGGACACGGGCAATCAGCCCCAGCATTTT. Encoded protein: CASSAGDTGNQPQHF. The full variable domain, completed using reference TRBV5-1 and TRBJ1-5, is KAGVTQTPRYLIKTRGQQVTLSCSPISGHRSVSWYQQTPGQGLQFLFEYFSETQRNKGNFPGRFSGRQFSNSRSEMNVSTLELGDSALYLCASSAGDTGNQPQHFGDGTRLSIL.

DNA of the CDR3: TGTGCCAGCAGCCAAGCGGGAGGGCCGAGGGGGCAGTACTTC. Its protein is CASSQAGGPRGQYF. The V and J genes are TRBV3-1 (or the pseudogene TRBV3-2) and TRBJ2-7, with 8 bases that match TRBD2. The V and J ends lost 1 base and 9 bases, in that order; junction bases with no gene match: 8. The germline gives CDR1 LGHDT, CDR2 YNNKEL (reference sequence). The CDR3 is 14 amino acids.

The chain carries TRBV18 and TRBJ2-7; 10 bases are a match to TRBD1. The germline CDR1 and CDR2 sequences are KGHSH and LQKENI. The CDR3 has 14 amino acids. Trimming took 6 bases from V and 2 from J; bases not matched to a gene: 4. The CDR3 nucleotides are TGTGCCAGCTCCGCTGGACAGGGGGCCTACGAGCAGTACTTC. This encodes CASSAGQGAYEQYF.

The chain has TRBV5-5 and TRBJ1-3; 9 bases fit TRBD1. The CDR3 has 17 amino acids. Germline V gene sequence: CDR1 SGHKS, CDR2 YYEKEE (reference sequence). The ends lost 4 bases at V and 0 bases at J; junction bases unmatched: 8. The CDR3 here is CASSGRQGEASGNTIYF. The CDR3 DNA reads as TGTGCCAGCAGCGGTCGACAGGGGGAAGCCTCTGGAAACACCATATATTTT.